This T cell receptor beta chain was sequenced for a study of CD8 T cells in Susac syndrome. Study observations and caveats: Susac CD8+ cells expanded clonally the most in TEMRA cells and in active patients.

cDNA came from roughly 0.47 to 1 ug RNA primed by random hexamers. The immunoSEQ assay covered 54 Vbeta and 13 Jbeta segments for CDR3. TCRdb re-derived calls from the immunoSEQ multiplex PCR reads in MiXCR, one entry per CDR3 protein. The sample contains roughly 89,000 distinct CDR3 sequences, approximately 96% of which appear only once. TCR beta sequences were obtained from blood CD8+ and CD4+ T cells. Negative isolation yielded CD4+ and CD8+ T cells, and FACS enriched TEMRA cells. Notes on this clonotype: Its antigen is unidentified.

The CDR3 runs 12 residues. The ends were cut back, 6 bases at V and 0 bases at J, with 9 bases in the middle. Germline V gene data show CDR1 as GTSNPN and CDR2 as SVGIG (reference sequence). The chain uses TRBV30 and TRBJ2-7; possible D gene TRBD1, 6 bases. The clonotype originates from a human donor with Susac syndrome. Sequenced: CD8+ T cells from PBMCs. The CDR3 loop is CACSTGSYEQYF. For the CDR3, the DNA is TGTGCCTGTTCGACAGGCTCCTACGAGCAGTACTTC. Using reference TRBV30 and TRBJ2-7 for the parts outside the CDR3, the full variable domain is SQTIHQWPATLVQPVGSPLSLECTVEGTSNPNLYWYRQAAGRGLQLLFYSVGIGQISSEVPQNLSASRPQDRQFILSSKKLLLSDSGFYLCACSTGSYEQYFGPGTRLTVT.